This TCR beta chain was profiled in a study of CD4+ T cells in melanoma. Overall study results and limits: CD8+ T cell, macrophage and B cell function reportedly correlated with neoantigen-specific CD4+ T cells. In melanoma, neoantigen-specific CD4+ T cells reportedly differed in differentiation state.

From germline, CDR1 is SGHRS and CDR2 YFSETQ. This CDR3 is built from 14 residues. Trimming took 4 bases from V and 7 from J, leaving 12 bases between them. Measured with immunoSEQ multiplex PCR; TCRdb has only the in-frame clones, and not every one. The sample has 200 to 250 clones, around 50% seen once. In this sample, this clone is hyperexpanded. Antigen unknown. This clonotype was obtained from a human donor with melanoma. V gene TRBV5-1 combines with J gene TRBJ1-6; weak D call: TRBD1 (6 bases). The CDR3 DNA reads TGCGCCAGCAGCGCAGGGGAGCGGAATTCACCCCTCCACTTT. It encodes CASSAGERNSPLHF. The full variable domain, rest sourced from reference TRBV5-1 and TRBJ1-6, is KAGVTQTPRYLIKTRGQQVTLSCSPISGHRSVSWYQQTPGQGLQFLFEYFSETQRNKGNFPGRFSGRQFSNSRSEMNVSTLELGDSALYLCASSAGERNSPLHFGNGTRLTVT.